The clone carrying this TCR beta chain was observed a handful of times. The sample comes from a study of blood T cell repertoires in COVID-19. Per the germline V gene, CDR1 is MGHRA and CDR2 is YSYEKL. Deletions cut 1 base from V and 1 base from J, with 8 bases between. The CDR3 contains 14 residues. No more than 2 weeks before study entry, exposed participants had met a case of COVID-19. TCRdb keeps only in-frame clones here, not all; method: immunoSEQ multiplex PCR. The sample has about 430,000 clones; about 88% are singletons. The sequence derives from a woman aged 18 to 35 who had been exposed to COVID-19. Sequenced: PBMCs or T cells enriched from blood (not recorded which). J is TRBJ2-7 and V is TRBV4-1, with D maybe TRBD1 (5 bases). CDR3 coding DNA: TGCGCCAGCAGCCAAGGGTCAGGGTCCTACGAGCAGTACTTC. Translating it yields CASSQGSGSYEQYF.